This T cell receptor beta chain was sequenced for a study of OX40 agonist ivuxolimab in advanced cancers. About the investigation overall: Ivuxolimab, which targeted the costimulatory receptor OX40 (CD134), was an agonistic, fully human IgG2 monoclonal antibody. Intravenous ivuxolimab was administered to patients every 2 weeks at six dose levels: 0.01, 0.1, 0.3, 1.5, 3 and 10 mg/kg. Of the roughly 51 patients in dose escalation, 19 had hepatocellular carcinoma, approximately 15 had melanoma, 9 had renal cell carcinoma and 9 had head and neck cancer. In the dose-escalation cohort, 70% to 85% of patients were male, and the mean age was around 60 years, with a range of 23 to 79. Prior anti-PD-1, anti-PD-L1 or anti-CTLA-4 therapy was permitted, and 30% to 50% of dose-escalation patients had received checkpoint inhibitors. Three dose-escalation patients achieved partial responses, one with hepatocellular carcinoma and two with cutaneous melanoma. The point of sequencing TCRbeta in the periphery was to test whether ivuxolimab changed TCR sequence diversity and drove clonal T-cell expansion. The monotherapy dose-escalation portion (N of about 50 patients) of the phase I ivuxolimab trial is reported in the paper.

Study-level results and caveats: The antigen specificity of the peripheral T cells that underwent clonal expansion was not determined. On average, CD8+ T cells showed more expanded clones than CD4+ T cells after ivuxolimab. In partial responders in the 0.1-3.0 mg/kg groups, normalized peripheral clonal expansion was found to be among the lowest, especially among CD8+ T cells. At doses of 0.1 to 3.0 mg/kg, clonal expansion of both CD4+ and CD8+ T cells in blood was seen between baseline and week 6. Low levels of normalized T-cell clonal expansion were also seen in some patients who did not respond.

Genomic DNA was isolated from the sorted cells so that the TCRbeta CDR3 region could be sequenced. The immunoSEQ Assay was used to sequence the TCRbeta CDR3 regions. TCRdb limited this immuneACCESS table to in-frame rearrangements with V and J called. A share of clones is missing; checked studies link under half to unresolved V genes, and the rest is unexplained. Across this sample there are 20,000 to 25,000 clones, with roughly 82% seen only once. Jointly, the top ten make up approximately 30% of the sample. With respect to this clone: Its antigen has not been determined. No qualities accompany the bases; no much larger clone lies one base away.

In the germline V gene (reference sequence), CDR1 corresponds to LNHNV and CDR2 to YYDKDF. Measured from the cysteine to the phenylalanine, the CDR3 is 15 residues long. The entry retains the CDR3 DNA only, 45 bases that are in frame from base 1. The trial excluded patients who had a history of autoimmune disease or were on systemic immunosuppression. In every dose cohort, peripheral blood was drawn for TCR sequencing at baseline, cycle 4 day 1, and cycle 7 day 1. The samples were drawn from a first-in-human, open-label, multicenter phase I dose-escalation trial of ivuxolimab. The trial enrolled adults with locally advanced or metastatic head and neck squamous cell, hepatocellular, melanoma or renal cell carcinoma. Before TCR sequencing, CD4+ and CD8+ T cells were separately sorted from peripheral blood.

This specimen was CD4+ or CD8+ T cells sorted from blood, taken in a trial of the OX40 agonist ivuxolimab. The receptor was isolated from an adult with an advanced solid tumor such as melanoma, head and neck, liver or kidney cancer. The receptor chain draws on TRBV15 and TRBJ2-5, with the D segment identity uncertain. The tail of the sequence fits TRBJ2-7 better, so the J call may be wrong. The nucleotide sequence is TGTGCCACCAGCAGAGATATAAGTAGCTCCTACGAGCAGTACTTC. Its protein product is CATSRDISSSYEQYF.